The clone carrying this T cell receptor (beta chain) was seen a handful of times. TCRdb independently ran MiXCR on the RT-PCR reads; one entry per CDR3 protein. The profile covers hundreds of thousands of distinct CDR3 sequences, with 12% to 15% appearing a single time and around 3.3% taken by the ten largest. The V gene lost 5 bases and the J gene lost 7 bases, with 12 bases spanning the gap. The CDR3 contains 13 residues. Germline CDR1 reads KGHSH; CDR2 reads LQKENI. This sequence was found in a female donor in good health, serving as a healthy control. Sequenced material: memory CD4+ T cells from blood. V and J are TRBV18 and TRBJ1-5, with D possibly being TRBD1 (6 bases). The CDR3 DNA reads as TGTGCCAGCTCAGACGACAGGACGCAGCCCCAGCATTTT. Translation: CASSDDRTQPQHF.